This T cell receptor (beta chain) was obtained from a study of neurological immune-mediated disorders. Study-level points and caveats: Phylogenetic grouping assigned the repertoires of 18 of 34 multiple sclerosis patients to one related-CDR3 cluster, which constitutes a possible signature.

The table lists this clonotype with many counts. The target antigen is unknown. A single record per CDR3 protein comes from TCRdb applying MiXCR to the 5' RACE reads. The table records under 75,000 distinct CDR3 sequences, approximately 3.4% of them present only once. The specimen sequenced was PBMCs. This TCR was recovered from a woman in her forties or fifties with multiple sclerosis.

CDR3 sequence: CASSRTLGAETQYF. The CDR3 DNA sequence: TGCGCCAGCAGCCGGACGCTAGGTGCGGAGACCCAGTACTTC. This rearrangement joins TRBV5-1 to TRBJ2-5; D is unclear. The CDR3 is made up of 14 amino acids. CDR1 and CDR2 from the germline V gene are SGHRS and YFSETQ. The V end was cut by 4 bases, the J end by 5 bases, with 15 bases between.